The 20 T cell receptor beta chains below all came from one sample that was sequenced in a study of identifying expanded T cells in peripheral blood. The protocol was immunoSEQ multiplex PCR, while the TCRdb copy is restricted to in-frame clones and leaves out a portion. Here the sample spans about 78,000 clones, roughly four fifths being singletons. The sequenced sample consisted of blood. All receptors derive from a person aged 18-69 years in good health.

The chain links TRBV7-9 to TRBJ1-2; D is uncertain. The CDR3 consists of 14 residues. V was clipped by 4 bases and J by 2 bases, with 11 bases between them. Germline CDR1 reads SEHNR; CDR2 reads FQNEAQ (reference sequence). The CDR3 loop is CASSSRLANYGYTF. DNA for the CDR3: TGTGCCAGCAGCTCCAGATTGGCGAACTATGGCTACACCTTC.

The rearrangement uses TRBV7-2 and TRBJ2-3; maybe TRBD2 (5 bases). The ends were cut back, 1 base at V and 6 bases at J, with 20 bases in the middle. The CDR3 has 17 amino acids. CDR1 is SGHTA and CDR2 is FQGNSA in the germline V gene. The CDR3 DNA reads TGTGCCAGCAGCTTAGGTCCCCTAGCCGGAGGTACGGATACGCAGTATTTT. Translating gives CASSLGPLAGGTDTQYF.

In its sample, this clone was seen once. The V and J genes are TRBV5-1 and TRBJ2-1; the D gene is possibly TRBD2 (5 bases). CDR1 and CDR2 (germline): SGHRS, YFSETQ. Trimming took off 4 bases at V and 8 bases at J, with 10 bases between the two ends. The CDR3 extends over 12 amino acids. This CDR3 is CASSRETDEQFF. The CDR3 bases are TGCGCCAGCAGCAGGGAGACCGATGAGCAGTTCTTC. Variable domain in full (rest from reference TRBV5-1 and TRBJ2-1): KAGVTQTPRYLIKTRGQQVTLSCSPISGHRSVSWYQQTPGQGLQFLFEYFSETQRNKGNFPGRFSGRQFSNSRSEMNVSTLELGDSALYLCASSRETDEQFFGPGTRLTVL.

This sequence joins TRBV2 and TRBJ2-1, with 10 bases identical to TRBD2. CDR1 and CDR2 (germline): SNHLY, FYNNEI. This CDR3 has 17 amino acids. With 0 bases clipped from V and 7 bases from J, the junction kept 9 bases outside the gene matches. Written as DNA, the CDR3 is TGTGCCAGCAGTGAAGCGCCAAGCGGGAGGGCACGGAATGAGCAGTTCTTC. It translates to CASSEAPSGRARNEQFF.

This clone was picked up one time. This chain connects TRBV19 to TRBJ1-4; D is undetermined. Trimming removed 5 bases at V and 4 bases at J, with 8 bases between. Per the germline V gene, CDR1 is LNHDA and CDR2 is SQIVND (reference sequence). The CDR3 totals 13 residues. The CDR3 reads CASSESVNEKLFF. DNA of the CDR3: TGTGCCAGTAGTGAGTCTGTTAATGAAAAACTGTTTTTT.

The rearrangement links TRBV7-3 to TRBJ2-1, with D maybe TRBD1 (5 bases). Trimming left V 0 bases short and J 5 bases short, with 5 bases between. The V gene's germline CDR1 is SGHTA and CDR2 FQGTGA. This CDR3 is 13 amino acids long. CDR3 bases: TGTGCCAGCAGCTTAACAGGGGACAATGAGCAGTTCTTC. This encodes CASSLTGDNEQFF.

This clone was picked up a small number of times. The CDR3 nucleotides are TGTGCCAGTAGTATAGCGGACCCGGGAATGACTTGGGGTCTGGATACGCAGTATTTT. Encoded protein: CASSIADPGMTWGLDTQYF. This chain uses TRBV19 with TRBJ2-3; maybe TRBD2 (5 bases). Germline CDR1 LNHDA, CDR2 SQIVND (reference sequence). The CDR3 spans 19 residues. Trimming took 1 base from V and 6 from J, leaving 26 bases between them.

CDR3 amino acids: CASSQTSGRAVYEQYF. As DNA, the CDR3 is TGCGCCAGCAGCCAAACTAGCGGGAGGGCCGTATACGAGCAGTACTTC. This chain links TRBV4-1 with TRBJ2-7; 13 bases align to TRBD2. The CDR3 runs to 16 residues. The V segment lost 2 bases and the J segment 4 bases; nucleotides outside the gene matches: 5. Germline values: CDR1 MGHRA, CDR2 YSYEKL.

The J gene is TRBJ2-1, the V gene TRBV21-1; TRBD2 was called by the table and not checked on the DNA. TRBV21-1 is flagged as a pseudogene. This CDR3 contains 16 residues. CDR3 DNA sequence: TGTGCCAGCAGCAAAGCGCTCCTAGCGGACAACAATGAGCAGTTCTTC. As protein: CASSKALLADNNEQFF.

The V gene is TRBV9, the J gene TRBJ2-1; 14 bases map to TRBD2. Germline CDR1 and CDR2: SGDLS and YYNGEE. Trimming cost V 3 bases and J 10 bases; bases outside gene matches: 18. The CDR3 has 19 residues. The CDR3: CASSDDGTSGRGGMDEQFF. The CDR3 nucleotides are TGTGCCAGCAGCGATGACGGGACTAGCGGGAGAGGGGGCATGGACGAGCAGTTCTTC.

The chain uses TRBV11-2 and TRBJ2-7; tentative D call: TRBD1 (5 bases). CDR3 size: 13 residues. V was cut by 1 base and J by 3 bases, with 7 bases left in between. Germline CDR1 reads SGHAT; CDR2 reads FQNNGV. The CDR3, as DNA: TGTGCCAGCAGCTTAGGCGACAGCTACGAGCAGTACTTC. Translating gives CASSLGDSYEQYF.

The chain carries TRBV9 and TRBJ1-4, with D possibly matching TRBD1 (5 bases). V was trimmed by 2 bases and J by 5 bases, leaving 16 bases between them. CDR1 and CDR2 from the germline V gene are SGDLS and YYNGEE. CDR3 length: 16 amino acids. The CDR3 loop reads CASSVAGGRGNEKLFF. CDR3 DNA: TGTGCCAGCAGCGTCGCCGGAGGGAGGGGAAATGAAAAACTGTTTTTT.

The chain recombines TRBV5-1 with TRBJ2-3; D is undetermined. V gave up 5 bases and J gave up 4 bases, with 11 bases separating them. The CDR3 is 13 amino acids. Germline V lookup: CDR1 SGHRS, CDR2 YFSETQ. CDR3 loop: CASRRVPADTQYF. The CDR3 DNA follows: TGCGCCAGCAGAAGGGTCCCAGCAGATACGCAGTATTTT.

The CDR3 coding sequence is TGTGCCTGGAGTGTACAACGGGGAGTGACAGATACGCAGTATTTT. Translated, it gives CAWSVQRGVTDTQYF. The J gene is TRBJ2-3, the V gene TRBV30, with D possibly TRBD2 on 5 matching bases. This CDR3 region has 15 residues. Between the trimmed V and J ends, which lost 0 bases and 3 bases, there was a span of 13 bases. Germline V gives CDR1 GTSNPN, CDR2 SVGIG (reference sequence).

The V and J genes are TRBV7-3 and TRBJ2-1, with 7 bases matching TRBD1. The CDR3 covers 15 residues. Germline lookup yields CDR1 SGHTA and CDR2 FQGTGA. The trim removed 5 bases at V and 0 bases at J, leaving 4 bases unmatched. The CDR3 spells CASSASGGSYNEQFF. CDR3 DNA: TGTGCCAGCAGCGCCTCAGGGGGCTCCTACAATGAGCAGTTCTTC.

V gene TRBV4-2 combines with J gene TRBJ2-2, with 9 bases identical to TRBD2. The V gene's germline CDR1 is LGHNA and CDR2 YNFKEQ. Unmatched junction bases numbered 17, after V lost 0 bases and J lost 3 bases. The CDR3 contains 21 residues. This CDR3 reads CASSQEGEPGLAQGDTGELFF. As DNA, the CDR3 is TGTGCCAGCAGCCAAGAAGGAGAACCGGGACTAGCACAAGGGGACACCGGGGAGCTGTTTTTT.

CDR3 amino acids: CASSLRLADTDTQYF. CDR3 coding DNA: TGTGCCAGCAGCTTGAGGCTAGCGGATACAGATACGCAGTATTTT. The chain is built from TRBV5-6 and TRBJ2-3; 7 bases align to TRBD2. CDR1 and CDR2 (germline): SGHDT, YYEEEE. J lost 3 bases, V lost 1 base, and 5 bases had no gene match. CDR3 size: 15 residues.

The rearrangement joins TRBV18 to TRBJ2-3, with 11 bases fitting TRBD2. Unmatched junction bases numbered 3, after V lost 4 bases and J lost 0 bases. CDR1 is KGHSH, CDR2 LQKENI, per germline. This CDR3 region has 16 residues. For the CDR3, the DNA is TGTGCCAGCTCACAACTAGCGGGGGCCAGCACAGATACGCAGTATTTT. This translates into CASSQLAGASTDTQYF.

V is TRBV5-8 and J is TRBJ2-1, with D possibly being TRBD2 (5 bases). V lost 5 bases, J lost 1 base, and 13 bases lay in between. The CDR3 loop spans 15 amino acids. The V gene's germline CDR1 is SGHTS and CDR2 YDEGEE. This CDR3 reads CASRTDWGSYNEQFF. For the CDR3, the DNA is TGTGCCAGCAGAACGGACTGGGGATCCTACAATGAGCAGTTCTTC.

This clone was found once. The identical CDR3 is also encoded by other nucleotide sequences in the sample. V gene TRBV7-2 combines with J gene TRBJ2-3; 13 nucleotides align to TRBD2. This CDR3 is built from 18 residues. V dropped 0 bases and J dropped 4; count of bases not matched to a gene: 7. CDR1 and CDR2 (germline): SGHTA, FQGNSA. CDR3 in amino acids: CASSLAGQLAGGADTQYF. DNA of the CDR3: TGTGCCAGCAGCTTAGCGGGCCAACTAGCGGGGGGGGCAGATACGCAGTATTTT.